The 14 T cell receptor beta chains below all came from one sample that was sequenced in a study of T cell changes during pregnancy in multiple sclerosis. The protocol was immunoSEQ multiplex PCR, while the TCRdb copy is restricted to in-frame clones and leaves out a portion. The table has 70,000 to 95,000 clones, roughly nine tenths seen once; the top ten hold approximately 2.1%. This specimen was peripheral blood, taken in the second trimester of pregnancy. All receptors derive from a female donor in good health, enrolled as a control in a pregnancy study.

The rearrangement uses TRBV25-1 and TRBJ2-5; a possible D gene is TRBD1 (6 bases). CDR1 and CDR2 (germline): MGHDK, SYGVNS. V shed 1 base and J shed 5 bases, with 8 bases lying between them. The length of the CDR3 is 13 residues. The CDR3 loop reads CASSEWGPETQYF. As DNA, the CDR3 is TGTGCCAGCAGTGAATGGGGGCCGGAGACCCAGTACTTC.

This chain connects TRBV7-9 to TRBJ2-2, with TRBD1 matching 10 bases. The CDR3 has 16 amino acids. Germline trimming cut 0 bases from V and 3 bases from J; bases unmatched to any gene: 1. The germline V gene has CDR1 SEHNR and CDR2 FQNEAQ (reference sequence). This CDR3 is CASSLATGGDTGELFF. The DNA of the CDR3 is TGTGCCAGCAGCTTAGCGACAGGGGGCGACACCGGGGAGCTGTTTTTT.

CDR3 sequence (DNA): TGTGCCAGTGGACAGGGGGCGTTCGGCCGAGTTCCCTACGAGCAGTACTTC. Protein product: CASGQGAFGRVPYEQYF. This chain links TRBV19 with TRBJ2-7; 11 bases align to TRBD1. Germline lookup yields CDR1 LNHDA and CDR2 SQIVND (reference sequence). The junction had 14 bases not matched to a gene; V was cut back by 8 bases and J by 2 bases. The CDR3 is 17 amino acids. The full variable domain, its missing parts supplied by reference TRBV19 and TRBJ2-7, is DGGITQSPKYLFRKEGQNVTLSCEQNLNHDAMYWYRQDPGQGLRLIYYSQIVNDFQKGDIAEGYSVSREKKESFPLTVTSAQKNPTAFYLCASGQGAFGRVPYEQYFGPGTRLTVT.

V gene TRBV18 combines with J gene TRBJ1-5; 7 nucleotides match TRBD1. V shed 0 bases and J 2 bases; nucleotides not matched to a gene: 1. The CDR3 contains 15 residues. CDR1 and CDR2 from the germline V gene are KGHSH and LQKENI. CDR3 amino acids: CASSPPGTGNQPQHF. The CDR3 DNA sequence: TGTGCCAGCTCACCACCGGGGACAGGCAATCAGCCCCAGCATTTT.

V gene TRBV7-9 combines with J gene TRBJ2-1; D possibly corresponds to TRBD1 (6 bases). The CDR3 is made up of 13 amino acids. Germline V gene lookup returns CDR1 SEHNR and CDR2 FQNEAQ (reference sequence). V was pared by 4 bases and J by 4 bases, with 8 bases between. The CDR3 DNA follows: TGTGCCAGCAGCTACGGACAGTACAATGAGCAGTTCTTC. As protein: CASSYGQYNEQFF.

The chain employs TRBV10-3 and TRBJ2-5, with 12 bases identical to TRBD2. The V segment lost 10 bases and the J segment 4 bases; nucleotides outside the gene matches: 7. This CDR3 is built from 14 residues. Germline V gives CDR1 ENHRY, CDR2 SYGVKD. The CDR3 sequence is CATRLAGAGETQYF. In DNA form, the CDR3 reads TGTGCCACCCGACTAGCGGGGGCGGGAGAGACCCAGTACTTC.

The chain employs TRBV5-5 and TRBJ2-7; tentatively, D is TRBD1 (6 bases). The CDR3 covers 15 residues. Germline V lookup: CDR1 SGHKS, CDR2 YYEKEE (reference sequence). V shed 3 bases and J shed 3 bases, with 16 bases lying between them. The CDR3 DNA follows: TGTGCCAGCAGCTCCTGGACAGTCCGCAACTACGAGCAGTACTTC. This encodes CASSSWTVRNYEQYF.

The V call is TRBV6-1, the J call TRBJ1-5; 8 bases agree with TRBD1. V shed 5 bases, J shed 6 bases, and the junction held 9 bases outside the gene matches. The CDR3 runs to 15 residues. CDR1 MNHNS and CDR2 SASEGT come from the germline V gene. CDR3 nucleotide sequence: TGTGCCAGCAGTTCTGGGACAGGTGGCGGTCAGCCCCAGCATTTT. Amino acid sequence: CASSSGTGGGQPQHF.

A single count supports this clone. The chain uses TRBV5-8 and TRBJ2-7, with TRBD1 matching over 8 bases. V shed 2 bases and J 4 bases; nucleotides not matched to a gene: 5. The CDR3 is 14 residues long. The germline V gene has CDR1 SGHTS and CDR2 YDEGEE. CDR3: CASSFGTGLYEQYF. CDR3 nucleotides: TGTGCCAGCAGCTTCGGGACAGGCCTTTACGAGCAGTACTTC.

The rearrangement uses TRBV13 and TRBJ1-2, with D uncertain. The CDR3 length is 15 residues. The ends were cut back, 0 bases at V and 2 bases at J, with 10 bases in the middle. Per the germline V gene, CDR1 is PRHDT and CDR2 is FYEKMQ (reference sequence). Written as DNA, the CDR3 is TGTGCCAGCAGCTTAGGCCTATCGGGGAACTATGGCTACACCTTC. This codes for CASSLGLSGNYGYTF.

The chain has TRBV30 and TRBJ2-5, with unresolved D. CDR1 and CDR2 from the germline V gene are GTSNPN and SVGIG (reference sequence). The ends were cut back, 0 bases at V and 2 bases at J, with 13 bases in the middle. This CDR3 has 15 residues. The CDR3 DNA sequence: TGTGCCTGGAGTGTGCCAGGCCCCTTGCAAGAGACCCAGTACTTC. Translated: CAWSVPGPLQETQYF.

The chain has TRBV10-2 and TRBJ2-7; 12 bases agree with TRBD2. Germline V gives CDR1 WSHSY, CDR2 SAAADI. The J segment lost 4 bases and the V segment lost 4 bases, leaving 5 bases of the junction unmatched. The CDR3 has 15 residues. CDR3 region: CASSVPTSGGYEQYF. CDR3 bases: TGCGCCAGCAGTGTCCCGACTAGCGGGGGTTACGAGCAGTACTTC.

The rearrangement uses TRBV5-1 and TRBJ2-7, with D maybe TRBD1 (5 bases). The germline V gene has CDR1 SGHRS and CDR2 YFSETQ. The ends were cut back, 0 bases at V and 0 bases at J, with 13 bases in the middle. This CDR3 comprises 16 residues. CDR3 region: CASSLGLTASSYEQYF. DNA of the CDR3: TGCGCCAGCAGCTTGGGGCTGACAGCGAGCTCCTACGAGCAGTACTTC. Variable domain in full (rest from reference TRBV5-1 and TRBJ2-7): KAGVTQTPRYLIKTRGQQVTLSCSPISGHRSVSWYQQTPGQGLQFLFEYFSETQRNKGNFPGRFSGRQFSNSRSEMNVSTLELGDSALYLCASSLGLTASSYEQYFGPGTRLTVT.

V and J are TRBV30 and TRBJ1-2; a weak D match, TRBD1 (6 bases). CDR1 is GTSNPN, CDR2 SVGIG, per germline (reference sequence). This CDR3 has 16 residues. Trimming shortened V by 3 bases and J by 8 bases, and 25 bases separated the two germline ends. CDR3 coding DNA: TGTGCCTGGAGCCTCCTTCTGGGACACGCAAATGGAGGCTACACCTTC. Residues: CAWSLLLGHANGGYTF.